These 22 T cell receptor beta chains share one sample of origin, sequenced in a study of PD-L1 blockade in urothelial cancer. The data were produced by immunoSEQ multiplex PCR, yet TCRdb's version contains in-frame clones alone and is incomplete. The sample lists around 110,000 clones, more than 85% occurring once. Noted time point: peripheral blood 6 weeks after treatment start. The sample here was PBMCs, taken around atezolizumab (anti-PD-L1) treatment. Receptor source: a man aged 55 to 69 with urothelial cancer.

This clone occurred once. The genes are TRBV18 and TRBJ2-2, with 10 bases that match TRBD2. CDR1 and CDR2 (germline): KGHSH, LQKENI. The trim removed 3 bases at V and 2 bases at J, leaving 3 bases unmatched. This CDR3 is built from 16 residues. The CDR3 loop is CASSPRTSGNTGELFF. CDR3 coding DNA: TGTGCCAGCTCACCCCGGACTAGCGGAAACACCGGGGAGCTGTTTTTT.

The rearrangement joins TRBV25-1 to TRBJ2-1, with D perhaps matching TRBD1 (5 bases). The CDR3 runs 13 residues. With 2 bases removed from V and 7 bases from J, the gap between germline ends came to 9 bases. Per the germline V gene, CDR1 is MGHDK and CDR2 is SYGVNS. The CDR3 nucleotides are TGTGCCAGCAGTGAAGCAGGGTGGAATGAGCAGTTCTTC. The encoded protein is CASSEAGWNEQFF.

The genes are TRBV9 and TRBJ1-4; D not certain. Germline V gene sequence: CDR1 SGDLS, CDR2 YYNGEE. The germline V and J ends were trimmed by 3 bases and 10 bases, with 19 bases remaining between them. CDR3 length: 15 amino acids. CDR3 nucleotides: TGTGCCAGCAGCGCAGAGGGTGGCAGCCAAGGAAAACTGTTTTTT. This codes for CASSAEGGSQGKLFF.

For the CDR3, the DNA is TGTGCCAGCAAAGGGACAGCCTCCTACGAGCAGTACTTC. Residues: CASKGTASYEQYF. V and J are TRBV28 and TRBJ2-7, with 7 bases fitting TRBD1. V was clipped by 7 bases and J by 0 bases; unmatched bases: 3. The germline V gene has CDR1 MDHEN and CDR2 SYDVKM. The CDR3 has 13 residues.

This clone has just one count. J is TRBJ1-5 and V is TRBV6-1, with 8 positions matching TRBD1. CDR1 and CDR2 (germline): MNHNS, SASEGT. This CDR3 is built from 16 residues. Losses at the gene ends were 3 bases for V and 7 bases for J; bases not matched to a gene: 11. The CDR3 DNA sequence: TGTGCCAGCAGTGAGCAGGGGGCCCGAGTAAACCAGCCCCAGCATTTT. Residues: CASSEQGARVNQPQHF.

The rearrangement joins TRBV15 to TRBJ1-2; a possible D gene is TRBD1 (5 bases). The V gene lost 5 bases and the J gene lost 5 bases, with 15 bases spanning the gap. The germline V gene has CDR1 LNHNV and CDR2 YYDKDF (reference sequence). The CDR3 totals 14 residues. CDR3 DNA sequence: TGTGCCACCAGCGGAGGACCCGGGGGGTATGGCTACACCTTC. The encoded protein is CATSGGPGGYGYTF.

This clone was found a few times. This rearrangement joins TRBV27 to TRBJ2-1, with unresolved D. CDR3 length: 12 residues. From germline, CDR1 is MNHEY and CDR2 SMNVEV (reference sequence). V dropped 5 bases and J dropped 4 bases, with 6 bases sitting between them. The CDR3, as DNA: TGTGCCAGCAGTGGCAGATACAATGAGCAGTTCTTC. This gives the protein CASSGRYNEQFF.

In its sample, this clone was seen once. The chain has TRBV7-9 and TRBJ2-7; D might be TRBD2 (6 bases). Trimming left V 4 bases short and J 2 bases short, with 9 bases between. This CDR3 is 13 amino acids long. Germline lookup yields CDR1 SEHNR and CDR2 FQNEAQ (reference sequence). Here the CDR3 reads CASSSAGPYEQYF. The CDR3 region has the DNA TGTGCCAGCAGCTCCGCGGGACCCTACGAGCAGTACTTC. Using reference TRBV7-9 and TRBJ2-7 for the parts outside the CDR3, the full variable domain is DTGVSQNPRHKITKRGQNVTFRCDPISEHNRLYWYRQTLGQGPEFLTYFQNEAQLEKSRLLSDRFSAERPKGSFSTLEIQRTEQGDSAMYLCASSSAGPYEQYFGPGTRLTVT.

The V gene is TRBV6-1, the J gene TRBJ1-1, with 7 bases that match TRBD1. The CDR3 extends over 17 amino acids. Per the germline V gene, CDR1 is MNHNS and CDR2 is SASEGT. With V trimmed by 3 bases and J by 3 bases, 13 bases remained unmatched. The CDR3 nucleotides are TGTGCCAGCAGTGAGGGTTGGGGCAGGGGGGTTCACACTGAAGCTTTCTTT. Protein: CASSEGWGRGVHTEAFF.

Written as DNA, the CDR3 is TGCAGCGTTGAAGGAAGGACAGGGAGCACCGGGGAGCTGTTTTTT. It yields the protein CSVEGRTGSTGELFF. The rearrangement uses TRBV29-1 and TRBJ2-2, with 8 bases lining up with TRBD1. The CDR3 runs to 15 residues. The ends lost 1 base at V and 4 bases at J; junction bases unmatched: 5. Looked up from germline, CDR1 is SQVTM and CDR2 is ANQGSEA.

J is TRBJ2-7 and V is TRBV9; TRBD1 agrees at 7 bases. The trim removed 0 bases at V and 7 bases at J, leaving 16 bases unmatched. From germline, CDR1 is SGDLS and CDR2 YYNGEE. CDR3 size: 17 residues. CDR3 sequence (DNA): TGTGCCAGCAGCGTAGGTGGAACCAGGGACAGCCCAGGGGAGCAGTACTTC. As protein: CASSVGGTRDSPGEQYF.

The chain couples TRBV7-2 to TRBJ2-6; 10 bases are a match to TRBD1. The CDR3 spans 19 residues. In germline, CDR1 is SGHTA, CDR2 FQGNSA. V dropped 1 base and J dropped 0; count of bases not matched to a gene: 6. The CDR3 spells CASSLVRDRGLSGANVLTF. CDR3 coding DNA: TGTGCCAGCAGCTTAGTAAGGGACAGGGGCCTCTCTGGGGCCAACGTCCTGACTTTC.

This chain links TRBV10-3 with TRBJ2-3, with 8 positions matching TRBD1. Germline values: CDR1 ENHRY, CDR2 SYGVKD. The CDR3 length is 13 residues. The ends lost 6 bases at V and 9 bases at J; junction bases unmatched: 8. CDR3 in DNA: TGTGCCATCAGAGGACAGGGTGGTTGGACGCAGTATTTT. It translates to CAIRGQGGWTQYF.

This clone was counted only a few times. This chain joins TRBV19 and TRBJ2-1; 9 positions agree with TRBD2. The CDR3 runs to 15 residues. Per germline, CDR1 LNHDA and CDR2 SQIVND (reference sequence). The V gene end was trimmed by 3 bases and the J gene end by 10 bases; junction bases not matched to a gene: 10. DNA of the CDR3: TGTGCCAGTAGTATGTGGGGCGGGGGGGCCCGGGAGCAGTTCTTC. The encoded protein is CASSMWGGGAREQFF.

This clone was picked up one time. The V gene is TRBV15, the J gene TRBJ1-5; 10 nucleotides line up with TRBD1. The V segment lost 1 base and the J segment 9 bases; nucleotides outside the gene matches: 6. CDR3 length: 15 residues. CDR1 LNHNV and CDR2 YYDKDF come from the germline V gene (reference sequence). Here the CDR3 reads CATSRGQGATGPQHF. In nucleotides, the CDR3 is TGTGCCACCAGCAGAGGACAGGGGGCGACCGGGCCCCAGCATTTT.

The rearrangement links TRBV5-1 to TRBJ1-2, with D possibly matching TRBD1 (6 bases). Germline assignment: CDR1 SGHRS and CDR2 YFSETQ. The CDR3 sequence is 14 residues long. The V end lost 3 bases, the J end lost 1 base, and 10 bases lay between the germline ends. The CDR3 DNA reads as TGCGCCAGCAGCTCGTCAGGGGTTAACTATGGCTACACCTTC. It encodes CASSSSGVNYGYTF.

This clone was seen once. V usage is TRBV11-3 and J usage is TRBJ2-5; D is uncertain. This CDR3 has 15 amino acids. Germline-derived CDR1 and CDR2 are SGHNT and YENEEA. Trimming took off 1 base at V and 5 bases at J, with 14 bases between the two ends. DNA of the CDR3: TGTGCCAGCAGCTTAGGCACGCCCGGTCGGGAGACCCAGTACTTC. Translation gives CASSLGTPGRETQYF.

This clone was observed once. The V call is TRBV6-6, the J call TRBJ2-2; tentative D call: TRBD1 (7 bases). Trimming stripped 5 bases from V and 0 bases from J, with 10 bases between. Germline V gene lookup returns CDR1 MNHNY and CDR2 SVGAGI (reference sequence). The CDR3 length is 15 residues. The CDR3 here is CASSRGTANTGELFF. The CDR3 DNA sequence: TGTGCCAGCAGTCGGGGGACAGCGAACACCGGGGAGCTGTTTTTT.

Notes on this clone: The sample carries other DNA sequences with the same CDR3. The chain couples TRBV5-1 to TRBJ2-5, with D hard to call. Germline lookup yields CDR1 SGHRS and CDR2 YFSETQ. The V gene lost 0 bases and the J gene lost 5 bases, with 5 bases spanning the gap. This CDR3 is 12 amino acids long. CDR3 sequence: CASSLAGETQYF. As DNA, the CDR3 is TGCGCCAGCAGCTTGGCCGGGGAGACCCAGTACTTC.

The rearrangement joins TRBV29-1 to TRBJ2-7; possible D gene TRBD2, 6 bases. Trimming stripped 7 bases from V and 1 base from J, with 11 bases between. Germline V gene lookup returns CDR1 SQVTM and CDR2 ANQGSEA. The CDR3 consists of 12 residues. CDR3 residues: CSASASSYEQYF. The CDR3 DNA reads TGCAGCGCTAGCGCGTCGTCCTACGAGCAGTACTTC.

The genes are TRBV28 and TRBJ1-1; the D gene is possibly TRBD1 (6 bases). Germline-derived CDR1 and CDR2 are MDHEN and SYDVKM. The CDR3 covers 15 residues. V was shortened by 6 bases and J by 3 bases, with 17 bases between the two germline ends. Here the CDR3 DNA reads TGTGCCAGCAGATATAATCTCCAGGGGTACACTGAAGCTTTCTTT. Translation: CASRYNLQGYTEAFF.

J is TRBJ2-1 and V is TRBV11-1, with TRBD2 matching over 13 bases. Trimming removed 5 bases from V and 7 bases from J; junction bases left unmatched: 17. This CDR3 spans 19 amino acids. Germline V gives CDR1 SGHAT, CDR2 FQDESV (reference sequence). CDR3 in amino acids: CASSPLSWGTSGKGNEQFF. CDR3 sequence (DNA): TGTGCCAGCAGCCCCCTCAGCTGGGGGACTAGCGGGAAGGGGAATGAGCAGTTCTTC. The whole variable domain, filled in from reference TRBV11-1 and TRBJ2-1, reads EAEVAQSPRYKITEKSQAVAFWCDPISGHATLYWYRQILGQGPELLVQFQDESVVDDSQLPKDRFSAERLKGVDSTLKIQPAELGDSAMYLCASSPLSWGTSGKGNEQFFGPGTRLTVL.